This TCR beta chain was observed in a study of blood T cell repertoires in COVID-19. At the level of the study: Italy, Spain and the United States were the sources of the convalescent and acute COVID-19 samples.

The CDR3 has 14 residues. The germline gives CDR1 MDHEN, CDR2 SYDVKM. V lost 2 bases and J lost 9, with 11 bases in between. Sequencing used immunoSEQ multiplex PCR; TCRdb keeps in-frame clones, though not all of them. The profile shows more than 250,000 clones, around 91% of them singletons. V gene TRBV28 combines with J gene TRBJ1-6, with D uncertain. The material sequenced was PBMCs or T cells enriched from blood (not recorded which). This clonotype originated in a young woman with acute COVID-19. The CDR3 DNA follows: TGTGCCAGCAGTTTAGGGTATGGGAGTTCACCCCTCCACTTT. This translates into CASSLGYGSSPLHF.